These 11 T cell receptor beta chains share one sample of origin, sequenced in a study of T-cell reconstitution after alpha-beta-depleted transplantation in children listed by TCRdb under 2016. Explained via the paper, the treatment or condition label denotes: allogeneic hematopoietic cell transplantation with graft depleted of TCRalphabeta T cells and CD19 B cells. Library preparation employed PCR. TCRdb records Illumina HiSeq 2500 as the sequencer. TCR libraries were prepared with molecular barcoding, using unique molecular identifiers to normalize TCRbeta repertoire quantification. In-frame beta chains were kept once TCRdb had trimmed the public reads at Q25 with fastp and called clones with MiXCR. Rows with a matching CDR3 protein are joined into one entry that keeps the most common DNA and genes. A total of a few hundred thousand distinct CDR3 sequences appear in this sample, more than 20% of them only once. Just over 35% of the sample comes from the top ten.

The sequencing here drew on PBMCs, taken before TCRalphabeta/CD19-depleted stem cell transplant. These receptor sequences come from a boy less than two years old with Wiskott-Aldrich syndrome, due to receive a stem cell transplant.

This clonotype turned up a few times. The chain joins TRBV6-5 to TRBJ2-1; TRBD2 matches 9 bases. CDR1 and CDR2 from the germline V gene are MNHEY and SVGAGI. The CDR3 length is 16 residues. J lost 4 bases, V lost 3 bases, and 7 bases had no gene match. The CDR3 bases are TGTGCCAGCAGTTATTTTGGCGGGAGGGGTTACAATGAGCAGTTCTTC. Translating it yields CASSYFGGRGYNEQFF.

This clonotype was counted a few times. The rearrangement uses TRBV7-2 and TRBJ2-2; 7 bases align to TRBD2. V gave up 5 bases and J gave up 7 bases; unmatched junction bases: 10. The CDR3 consists of 15 residues. Per the germline V gene, CDR1 is SGHTA and CDR2 is FQGNSA. Here the CDR3 reads CASSLGAGLGGELFF. DNA of the CDR3: TGTGCCAGCAGCCTTGGAGCGGGACTGGGCGGGGAGCTGTTTTTT.

The rearrangement links TRBV10-3 to TRBJ2-5; 7 bases align to TRBD2. Germline V gene lookup returns CDR1 ENHRY and CDR2 SYGVKD. The CDR3 sequence is 15 residues long. With V trimmed by 2 bases and J by 4 bases, 7 bases remained unmatched. For the CDR3, the DNA is TGTGCCATCAGTGAGCTCCGGGGGGAGGGAGAGACCCAGTACTTC. As protein: CAISELRGEGETQYF.

This clonotype appeared a few times. The chain recombines TRBV9 with TRBJ2-1; 9 bases line up with TRBD2. There are 14 residues in the CDR3. J was trimmed by 7 bases and V by 4 bases; bases with no gene match: 6. Germline CDR1 reads SGDLS; CDR2 reads YYNGEE. This CDR3 reads CASSISGSFNEQFF. CDR3 nucleotides: TGTGCCAGCAGCATTAGCGGGAGTTTTAATGAGCAGTTCTTC.

This clonotype was seen repeatedly, ten times or more. The germline gene is not matched at one end of the junction; a read error may be the cause. The V call is TRBV5-1, the J call TRBJ2-7; TRBD2 agrees at 8 bases. Germline CDR1 and CDR2: SGHRS and YFSETQ. CDR3 size: 14 residues. CDR3 residues: CASSLDPSGYEQYF. In DNA form, the CDR3 reads TGTGCCAGCAGCTTAGATCCTAGCGGGTACGAGCAGTACTTC.

This clonotype was counted a few times. V is TRBV28 and J is TRBJ2-6; D uncertain. This CDR3 has 17 amino acids. Germline V gene data show CDR1 as MDHEN and CDR2 as SYDVKM. V shed 6 bases and J shed 0 bases, with 15 bases lying between them. CDR3 DNA sequence: TGTGCCAGCAGAACCCCCGACGCGAACTCTGGGGCCAACGTCCTGACTTTC. Protein product: CASRTPDANSGANVLTF.

This clonotype appeared a few times. As DNA, the CDR3 is TGCGCCAGCAGCCCGTTTGGTGGGAGCAAGCAGTACTTC. Amino acids: CASSPFGGSKQYF. V and J are TRBV5-1 and TRBJ2-7, with D perhaps matching TRBD2 (5 bases). Deletions cut 4 bases from V and 8 bases from J, with 16 bases between. CDR1 is SGHRS and CDR2 is YFSETQ in the germline V gene. This CDR3 contains 13 residues.

The rearrangement links TRBV20-1 to TRBJ2-5; the match to TRBD2 covers 8 bases. Germline V CDR1 and CDR2: DFQATT, SNEGSKA (reference sequence). This CDR3 contains 14 residues. The CDR3, as DNA: TGCAGCCCCCTCGGGAGGGCCTTCGGGGAGACCCAGTACTTC. This translates into CSPLGRAFGETQYF.

This clonotype was observed a few times. The chain carries TRBV7-9 and TRBJ2-3, with D maybe TRBD1 (6 bases). Trimming removed 6 bases from V and 0 bases from J, with 13 bases in between. CDR1 is SEHNR, CDR2 FQNEAQ, per germline (reference sequence). This CDR3 is built from 15 residues. The CDR3 is CASSPQGSSTDTQYF. The CDR3 nucleotides are TGTGCCAGCAGTCCCCAGGGGTCTAGCACAGATACGCAGTATTTT.

The chain joins TRBV18 to TRBJ2-7, with D possibly TRBD2 on 6 matching bases. From germline, CDR1 is KGHSH and CDR2 LQKENI. This CDR3 comprises 14 residues. Between the trimmed V and J ends, which lost 3 bases and 5 bases, there was a span of 14 bases. CDR3 sequence: CASSPPGVANEQYF. The CDR3 DNA reads TGTGCCAGCTCACCTCCGGGGGTGGCAAACGAGCAGTACTTC.

This clonotype was observed many times. The gene calls are TRBV7-9 and TRBJ2-5, with 8 bases identical to TRBD2. The ends lost 5 bases at V and 1 base at J; junction bases unmatched: 3. This CDR3 spans 14 amino acids. Germline values: CDR1 SEHNR, CDR2 FQNEAQ (reference sequence). The CDR3 region is CASSRGLAQETQYF. CDR3 nucleotide sequence: TGTGCCAGCAGCCGAGGACTAGCCCAAGAGACCCAGTACTTC.